The TCR beta chain described here comes from a study of CD8 T cells in Susac syndrome (dated by TCRdb to about 2019). Concerning the study at large: Among the sequenced Susac syndrome patients, about 6 had clinically active disease and eight or nine were in clinical remission. Susac syndrome patients were therapy-naive, on corticosteroids (some also receiving IVIg), or on IVIg alone at blood withdrawal. Repertoire sequencing was used to test whether CD8+ T cell activation and differentiation in Susac syndrome was antigen driven. Findings and caveats that apply to the study as a whole: The number of individuals in the TCR sequencing and HLA analysis was recognized as being relatively small. No clonal expansion was detected in the CD4+ T cell repertoire of Susac syndrome patients.

RNA was extracted with the RNeasy kit and roughly 0.45 to 1 ug was reverse transcribed using random hexamers. TCR beta CDR3 regions were amplified with the immunoSEQ multiplex PCR assay covering 54 Vbeta and 13 Jbeta segments. Bias from PCR amplification was corrected by using a synthetic template baseline for primer optimization and for computational correction. The paper's data handling went like this. Reads were annotated to V, D and J genes according to IMGT and were analyzed with immunoSEQ Analyzer, with only productive sequences retained. Clonality was calculated as one minus the Shannon entropy normalized by log2 of the number of productive unique sequences. For each patient and control, public and private clones were evaluated within the 100 most prevalent clones. Susac-specific clones were defined as absent from healthy and MS cohorts, about 1,100 published viral clones and other ImmuneACCESS disease sequences. TCRdb handled the public reads itself, with Q25 trimming in fastp and clone calling in MiXCR, and kept productive beta chains. Rows matching on CDR3 protein sequence are summarized as one entry with the most common DNA and genes. Clone size and V and J calls follow TCRdb, not the original study. The sample contains about 200,000 distinct CDR3 sequences, 75% to 95% of them found a single time. The top ten hold 0.087% of the sample.

High-throughput TCR beta sequencing profiled peripheral blood CD8+ and CD4+ T cells from healthy donors, Susac syndrome patients and multiple sclerosis patients. The Susac syndrome patients fulfilled recently defined diagnostic criteria for definite or probable disease. Bulk CD8+ and CD4+ T cells were purified by magnetic negative isolation, whereas CD8+ TEMRA cells were enriched by FACS. Blood was drawn into EDTA tubes, processed within 24 hours, and PBMCs were isolated by density gradient centrifugation. PBMCs destined for TCR sequencing were cryopreserved in liquid nitrogen and later thawed in a 37 °C water bath. A purity of at least 90% was achieved for sorted or isolated CD4+, CD8+ and CD8+ TEMRA cells. In the germline V gene, CDR1 corresponds to MGHRA and CDR2 to YSYEKL. Measured from the cysteine to the phenylalanine, the CDR3 is 14 residues long. Just CDR3 DNA is preserved here, 42 bases in frame from base 1. V loses 3 bases, J loses 11 bases, and the germline ends lie 19 bases apart.

For this clonotype: Its recognized antigen is unknown. No much larger clone is present one base from it, and per-base qualities are unavailable.

This receptor was identified in a human donor with Susac syndrome. Recombination connected TRBV4-1 to TRBJ1-1, and possibly TRBD1, on 6 matching bases. The sequenced sample consisted of CD4+ T cells from PBMCs. The nucleotides read TGCGCCAGCAGCCAGGAACAGGGCGTCGGGTTGGCTTTCTTT. Its amino acids are CASSQEQGVGLAFF.